This passage covers 6 T cell receptor beta chains from one sample sequenced in a study of T cells after posttransplantation cyclophosphamide (dated by TCRdb to 2016 to 2017). Libraries were prepared through the immunoSEQ multiplex PCR assay. The table comes from immuneACCESS by way of TCRdb, which keeps in-frame sequences with V and J called. Part of the clones is missing from these tables; in studies checked, under half for an unresolved V gene and the rest for unknown reasons. This sample is represented by 36,000 or so clones, with no singletons among them. The ten biggest clones cover roughly 1.3% of the sample. Source material: PBMCs. These receptors originate from a girl between 10 and 17 years old in good health, CMV-negative, and a related stem cell transplant donor.

The sample holds many counts of this clone. The chain carries TRBV5-6 and TRBJ2-7, with D hard to call. From germline, CDR1 is SGHDT and CDR2 YYEEEE. The CDR3 sequence is 15 residues long. The V gene lost 2 bases and the J gene lost 0 bases, with 12 bases spanning the gap. Written as DNA, the CDR3 is TGTGCCAGCAGCTTTCTACAGCTCCTCTCCTACGAGCAGTACTTC. Its protein product is CASSFLQLLSYEQYF. The full variable domain, rest sourced from reference TRBV5-6 and TRBJ2-7, is DAGVTQSPTHLIKTRGQQVTLRCSPKSGHDTVSWYQQALGQGPQFIFQYYEEEERQRGNFPDRFSGHQFPNYSSELNVNALLLGDSALYLCASSFLQLLSYEQYFGPGTRLTVT.

There are many counts of this clone. In nucleotides, the CDR3 is TGTGCCAGCAGTGAAGGGACAGACGATCAGCCCCAGCATTTT. This sequence encodes CASSEGTDDQPQHF. The V call is TRBV27, the J call TRBJ1-5; TRBD1 matches at 7 bases. Germline lookup yields CDR1 MNHEY and CDR2 SMNVEV (reference sequence). CDR3 size: 14 residues. The V gene end was trimmed by 5 bases and the J gene end by 5 bases; junction bases not matched to a gene: 6.

This chain uses TRBV30 with TRBJ2-2; TRBD2 agrees at 10 bases. V dropped 5 bases and J dropped 7; count of bases not matched to a gene: 10. This CDR3 has 15 residues. Germline V gives CDR1 GTSNPN, CDR2 SVGIG (reference sequence). CDR3 protein: CAWGLTSGMVGELFF. The DNA of the CDR3 is TGTGCCTGGGGTTTAACTAGCGGGATGGTCGGGGAGCTGTTTTTT.

There are many counts of this clone. V gene TRBV27 combines with J gene TRBJ1-2; TRBD1 matches 8 bases. This CDR3 is built from 14 residues. CDR1 is MNHEY, CDR2 SMNVEV, per germline (reference sequence). Trimming removed 4 bases from V and 2 bases from J; junction bases left unmatched: 3. The DNA of the CDR3 is TGTGCCAGCAGTTGGAGGACAGGGAACTATGGCTACACCTTC. The encoded protein is CASSWRTGNYGYTF.

At least ten counts were recorded for this clone. The gene calls are TRBV7-3 and TRBJ1-4; TRBD1 aligns across 8 bases. The V segment lost 4 bases and the J segment 4 bases; nucleotides outside the gene matches: 14. CDR3 length: 18 amino acids. Germline V CDR1 and CDR2: SGHTA, FQGTGA. CDR3 in amino acids: CASSSDELDRAFNEKLFF. In nucleotides, the CDR3 is TGTGCCAGCAGCTCCGACGAGTTGGACAGGGCATTTAATGAAAAACTGTTTTTT.

The V gene is TRBV6-1, the J gene TRBJ2-7, with 8 bases matching TRBD2. CDR1 is MNHNS and CDR2 is SASEGT in the germline V gene. V trimming: 3 bases; J trimming: 0 bases; junction bases outside the gene matches: 16. The CDR3 runs 19 residues. The CDR3 spells CASSDGKRTLAESSYEQYF. The DNA for the CDR3 is TGTGCCAGCAGTGACGGAAAAAGGACACTAGCGGAAAGCTCCTACGAGCAGTACTTC.